This T cell receptor (beta chain) was recovered during a study of molecular identifiers for immune sequencing clone quantification. General observations from the study: Sharing of a barcode by identical TCR molecules could cause highly expanded clone sizes to be underestimated. In naive cells, under 1% of molecules belonged to clones above 20 RNA copies, against over 98% in effector cells. Jurkat TCR RNA spiked in from one cell could reportedly be detected among about a million naive cells.

Remarks on this clonotype: Its antigen is unknown.

MiXCR was run by TCRdb on the PCR reads, yielding one entry per CDR3 protein. The sample includes about 640,000 distinct CDR3 sequences, nearly 20% of them seen just once. Sorting captured naive CD8 T cells as CD8+CD4-CCR7+CD45RA+. CDR1 MNHEY and CDR2 SVGEGT come from the germline V gene. There are 20 residues in the CDR3. With 6 bases clipped from V and 7 bases from J, the junction kept 22 bases outside the gene matches. The TCR sequence derives from a human donor in good health. Some libraries in this study had Jurkat cell RNA spiked in. The V gene is TRBV6-2 or TRBV6-3, the J gene TRBJ2-3, with 13 bases fitting TRBD2. What was sequenced was naive CD8+ T cells from blood, with Jurkat cell RNA spiked in. Noted subset: FACS-sorted CD8+CD4-CCR7+CD45RA+ naive T cells. For the CDR3, the DNA is TGTGCCAGCAGATCTACCACCGGGACTAGCGGGGCCACCCTCGATAATACGCAGTATTTT. Translated: CASRSTTGTSGATLDNTQYF.